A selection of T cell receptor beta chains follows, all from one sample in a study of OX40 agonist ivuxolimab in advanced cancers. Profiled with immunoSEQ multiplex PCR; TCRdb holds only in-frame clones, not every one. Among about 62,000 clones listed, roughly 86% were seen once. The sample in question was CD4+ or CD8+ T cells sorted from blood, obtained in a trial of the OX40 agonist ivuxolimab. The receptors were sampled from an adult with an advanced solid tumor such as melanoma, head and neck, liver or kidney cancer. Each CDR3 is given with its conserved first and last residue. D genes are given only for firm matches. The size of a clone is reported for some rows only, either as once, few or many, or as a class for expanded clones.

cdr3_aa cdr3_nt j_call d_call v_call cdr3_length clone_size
CASSADRGLLYEQYF TGTGCCAGCAGTGCGGACAGGGGGCTACTCTACGAGCAGTACTTC TRBJ2-7 TRBD1 TRBV6-1 15 .
CASTSLAGGRGHNEQFF TGTGCCAGTACAAGCCTAGCGGGGGGACGTGGCCACAATGAGCAGTTCTTC TRBJ2-1 TRBD2 TRBV19 17 .
CASSQGGTFGYGYTF TGTGCCAGCAGCCAGGGGGGGACCTTTGGATATGGCTACACCTTC TRBJ1-2 . TRBV14 15 .
CASRFGSGQSTDTQYF TGTGCCAGCAGGTTCGGTTCGGGACAAAGCACAGATACGCAGTATTTT TRBJ2-3 . TRBV5-4 16 once
CASSFYQTGRSAYGYTF TGTGCCAGCAGTTTCTATCAGACCGGGCGCAGCGCCTATGGCTACACCTTC TRBJ1-2 . TRBV28 17 .
CASSFLLGGQETQYF TGTGCCAGCAGTTTCTTGTTGGGGGGCCAAGAGACCCAGTACTTC TRBJ2-5 . TRBV28 15 .
CASSPGPPGDSPLHF TGTGCCAGCTCACCCGGGCCCCCCGGCGATTCACCCCTCCACTTT TRBJ1-6 . TRBV18 15 .
CASSPGQGSYNEQFF TGTGCCAGCTCACCAGGACAGGGCTCCTACAATGAGCAGTTCTTC TRBJ2-1 TRBD1 TRBV18 15 .
CASSLTGSLTEAFF TGTGCCAGCAGCTTAACCGGGAGCCTCACTGAAGCTTTCTTT TRBJ1-1 . TRBV7-2 14 .
CASSPRTGPSYEQYF TGTGCCAGCAGCCCACGGACAGGGCCCTCCTACGAGCAGTACTTC TRBJ2-7 TRBD1 TRBV7-9 15 .
CASSPRTVLRNTEAFF TGTGCCAGCAGCCCCCGGACAGTATTAAGGAACACTGAAGCTTTCTTT TRBJ1-1 . TRBV13 16 .
CASRADREGNTEAFF TGTGCCAGCAGGGCGGACAGGGAGGGCAACACTGAAGCTTTCTTT TRBJ1-1 TRBD1 TRBV6-4 15 once
CASRTPGTSSFEQYF TGTGCCAGCAGGACGCCCGGGACTAGCTCATTCGAGCAGTACTTC TRBJ2-7 TRBD2 TRBV6-5 15 .
CASGSARENTEAFF TGTGCCAGCGGATCGGCCCGGGAAAACACTGAAGCTTTCTTT TRBJ1-1 . TRBV28 14 .
CASSSPGTGLGDTQYF TGTGCCAGCAGCTCCCCTGGAACCGGCCTCGGAGATACGCAGTATTTT TRBJ2-3 . TRBV7-6 16 .
CASSLGGWVEQFF TGTGCCAGCAGCTTGGGAGGGTGGGTTGAGCAGTTCTTC TRBJ2-1 . TRBV5-6 13 .
CASSLVQGPYEQYF TGTGCCAGCAGCTTAGTACAGGGCCCCTACGAGCAGTACTTC TRBJ2-7 . TRBV7-2 14 .
CASSLSPGGGHEQYF TGTGCCAGCAGCCTATCCCCGGGGGGGGGCCACGAGCAGTACTTC TRBJ2-7 TRBD2 TRBV7-7 15 .
CASSLDLGEQFF TGTGCCAGCAGCTTAGATCTTGGTGAGCAGTTCTTC TRBJ2-1 . TRBV11-3 12 .
CASSYQPGQGKETQYF TGTGCCAGCAGCTACCAACCGGGACAGGGGAAAGAGACCCAGTACTTC TRBJ2-5 TRBD1 TRBV7-8 16 .
CASSQQGLIGYTF TGTGCCAGCAGCCAACAGGGGCTTATAGGCTACACCTTC TRBJ1-2 . TRBV14 13 .
CASMGRPGDEQYF TGTGCCAGCATGGGACGGCCGGGGGACGAGCAGTACTTC TRBJ2-7 . TRBV28 13 .
CASSEKAYHEQFF TGCGCCAGCAGTGAGAAGGCGTACCATGAGCAGTTCTTC TRBJ2-1 . TRBV10-1 13 .
CASSQRTSGRGETQYF TGTGCCAGCAGCCAACGGACTAGCGGGAGGGGGGAGACCCAGTACTTC TRBJ2-5 TRBD2 TRBV7-2 16 .
CASSADSFGPLHF TGTGCCAGCAGTGCGGACAGTTTCGGACCCCTCCACTTT TRBJ1-6 . TRBV27 13 .
CASSSTGTPNTEAFF TGTGCCAGCAGTTCCACAGGGACCCCGAACACTGAAGCTTTCTTT TRBJ1-1 . TRBV28 15 .